Listed below are T cell receptor beta chains from one sample, sequenced in a study of a mutant IDH1 vaccine in newly diagnosed glioma. Their target antigens are unknown. Sequencing used immunoSEQ multiplex PCR; TCRdb keeps in-frame clones, though not all of them. This sample has approximately 60,000 clones, with roughly four fifths found just once. This specimen consisted of PBMCs, obtained from a glioma patient whose treatment included an IDH1 peptide vaccine. Every receptor here comes from a man aged 25 to 40 with glioma. Both conserved end residues are part of each CDR3. D genes are given only for firm matches. Rows may omit the clone size; those that give it use once, few, many or a size class.

D gene	V gene	clone size	J gene	CDR3 protein	CDR3 DNA
-	TRBV20-1	-	TRBJ1-2	CSEPHYGYTF	TGCAGTGAACCCCACTATGGCTACACCTTC
TRBD1	TRBV6-5	few	TRBJ1-4	CASSSWTGGEKLFF	TGTGCCAGCAGTTCCTGGACAGGGGGGGAAAAACTGTTTTTT
-	TRBV5-4	-	TRBJ2-2	CASSLDLTGELFF	TGTGCCAGCAGCTTGGACCTCACCGGGGAGCTGTTTTTT
-	TRBV5-1	once	TRBJ1-2	CASSGDVGANYGYTF	TGCGCCAGCAGCGGGGACGTGGGCGCCAACTATGGCTACACCTTC
-	TRBV7-8	-	TRBJ2-5	CASSPQRETQYF	TGTGCCAGCAGCCCACAAAGAGAGACCCAGTACTTC
-	TRBV30	-	TRBJ1-5	CAWGRMNSNQPQHF	TGTGCCTGGGGACGGATGAATAGCAATCAGCCCCAGCATTTT
-	TRBV15	-	TRBJ2-1	CATSRSRQGFPYNEQFF	TGTGCCACCAGCAGATCGAGGCAGGGCTTTCCCTACAATGAGCAGTTCTTC
TRBD1	TRBV7-2	-	TRBJ1-1	CASSPRTGVWSMNTEAFF	TGTGCCAGCAGCCCTCGGACAGGGGTCTGGTCTATGAACACTGAAGCTTTCTTT
TRBD2	TRBV11-2	-	TRBJ2-1	CASSLDQNGGVDEQFF	TGTGCCAGCAGCTTAGATCAGAACGGGGGGGTTGATGAGCAGTTCTTC
TRBD1	TRBV5-5	-	TRBJ2-7	CASSLWGQGSSYEQYF	TGTGCCAGCAGCTTGTGGGGACAGGGGTCGTCCTACGAGCAGTACTTC
TRBD1	TRBV15	-	TRBJ2-5	CATSPPLQTGYQETQYF	TGTGCCACCAGCCCGCCACTACAGACAGGGTACCAAGAGACCCAGTACTTC
-	TRBV9	-	TRBJ2-7	CASSFGGARHEQYF	TGTGCCAGCAGTTTTGGGGGGGCCCGCCACGAGCAGTACTTC
-	TRBV4-1	-	TRBJ2-2	CASSQEFRLTGELFF	TGCGCCAGCAGCCAAGAGTTCAGACTCACCGGGGAGCTGTTTTTT
TRBD1	TRBV6-4	-	TRBJ2-7	CASSDLTGVSYEQYF	TGTGCCAGCAGTGACTTGACAGGGGTGAGCTACGAGCAGTACTTC
TRBD1	TRBV29-1	-	TRBJ1-2	CSARTGVGNYGYTF	TGCAGCGCTCGGACAGGGGTAGGAAACTATGGCTACACCTTC
-	TRBV5-4	few	TRBJ1-5	CASSWDRMEPQHF	TGTGCCAGCAGCTGGGACCGGATGGAGCCCCAGCATTTT
-	TRBV14	-	TRBJ2-1	CASSQDLRGVYNEQFF	TGTGCCAGCAGCCAAGATCTGAGGGGGGTTTACAATGAGCAGTTCTTC
-	TRBV23-1	once	TRBJ1-3	CGVVRDLSGNTIYF	TGCGGCGTTGTAAGGGACTTATCTGGAAACACCATATATTTT
-	TRBV5-1	-	TRBJ2-7	CASQPSAGQNYEQYF	TGCGCCAGCCAACCATCGGCGGGACAAAACTACGAGCAGTACTTC
TRBD1	TRBV25-1	-	TRBJ2-5	CASSEWDRGRETQYF	TGTGCCAGCAGTGAATGGGACAGGGGTCGGGAGACCCAGTACTTC
-	TRBV9	-	TRBJ2-1	CASSVDQYSGNEQFF	TGTGCCAGCAGCGTAGACCAATATTCGGGGAATGAGCAGTTCTTC
TRBD1	TRBV29-1	once	TRBJ1-2	CSVGTGGVYGYTF	TGCAGCGTCGGGACAGGGGGTGTCTATGGCTACACCTTC
-	TRBV5-5	-	TRBJ1-6	CASSLLGDSPLHF	TGTGCCAGCAGCTTGCTAGGGGATTCACCCCTCCACTTT
-	TRBV30	-	TRBJ1-6	CAWNSGISYNSPLHF	TGTGCCTGGAACTCGGGGATCTCCTATAATTCACCCCTCCACTTT
TRBD1	TRBV7-9	-	TRBJ2-6	CASSLILNRGTSGANVLTF	TGTGCCAGCAGCTTAATCTTGAACAGGGGGACCTCTGGGGCCAACGTCCTGACTTTC
-	TRBV21-1	-	TRBJ2-5	CASSKGQETQYF	TGTGCCAGCAGCAAAGGCCAAGAGACCCAGTACTTC
TRBD2	TRBV12-5	once	TRBJ2-3	CASGLVHISGGSDTQYF	TGTGCTAGTGGTTTGGTACATATTTCGGGGGGATCAGATACGCAGTATTTT